Presented here are 10 T cell receptor beta chains from one specimen sequenced in a study of blood T cells in healthy people across ages. Primers used in a second PCR of roughly 6 to 11 cycles were a sample-barcoded 5' primer and a J-beta primer mix. TCRdb recomputed calls from the 5' RACE reads with MiXCR, one row per CDR3 protein. The sample lists 1.5 million to 1.9 million distinct CDR3 sequences, approximately 42% seen once, with about 4.1% in the top ten. Source material: blood. These receptors all come from a woman under 30 in good health.

This clonotype has only a few counts. The CDR3 reads CASSGTSGGDEQYF. Written as DNA, the CDR3 is TGTGCCAGCAGTGGGACTAGCGGGGGCGATGAGCAGTACTTC. This rearrangement joins TRBV2 to TRBJ2-5; 13 bases match TRBD2. In germline, CDR1 is SNHLY, CDR2 FYNNEI. The CDR3 sequence is 14 residues long. V lost 4 bases and J lost 11; bases outside the gene matches: 7.

The genes are TRBV25-1 and TRBJ2-1, with TRBD1 matching 8 bases. CDR3 length: 17 residues. V shed 6 bases and J 10 bases; nucleotides not matched to a gene: 20. The germline V gene has CDR1 MGHDK and CDR2 SYGVNS. The CDR3 here is CASSPRTGKMEAYEQFF. Here the CDR3 DNA reads TGTGCCAGCAGCCCACGGACAGGGAAAATGGAGGCCTACGAGCAGTTCTTC.

This clonotype was recorded once. CDR3 coding DNA: TGCGCCAGCAGCTTGTCCGCCCTAAGGGTCCAAGAGACCCAGTACTTC. It encodes CASSLSALRVQETQYF. This chain uses TRBV5-1 with TRBJ2-5; D remains ambiguous. This CDR3 has 16 amino acids. The V gene lost 1 base and the J gene lost 1 base, with 14 bases spanning the gap. CDR1 and CDR2 (germline): SGHRS, YFSETQ.

The chain is built from TRBV4-3 and TRBJ2-2, with a possible D match to TRBD2 (6 bases). The CDR3 sequence is 16 residues long. The germline gives CDR1 LGHNA, CDR2 YSLEER. V lost 0 bases and J lost 3, with 11 bases in between. As DNA, the CDR3 is TGCGCCAGCAGCCAAGACAGTATAGCGGACACCGGGGAGCTGTTTTTT. Amino acids: CASSQDSIADTGELFF.

The chain joins TRBV9 to TRBJ1-4, with D unresolved. V was shortened by 0 bases and J by 0 bases, with 9 bases between the two germline ends. CDR3 length: 16 residues. Germline loops: CDR1 SGDLS, CDR2 YYNGEE. The CDR3 protein is CASSVVLRATNEKLFF. The CDR3 nucleotides read TGTGCCAGCAGCGTAGTTCTACGCGCAACTAATGAAAAACTGTTTTTT.

The chain links TRBV3-1 to TRBJ2-1; the match to TRBD1 covers 12 bases. This CDR3 contains 16 residues. J gave up 7 bases and V 4 bases, and 8 bases lay outside the gene matches. Germline CDR1 LGHDT, CDR2 YNNKEL (reference sequence). This CDR3 is CASSRGTGGNMNEQFF. CDR3 DNA sequence: TGTGCCAGCAGCCGCGGGACAGGGGGCAATATGAATGAGCAGTTCTTC.

The chain recombines TRBV7-2 with TRBJ1-6; a possible D gene is TRBD1 (6 bases). Trimming left V 5 bases short and J 6 bases short, with 17 bases between. Looked up from germline, CDR1 is SGHTA and CDR2 is FQGNSA. CDR3 length equals 16 residues. CDR3 nucleotides: TGTGCCAGCAGCCGGCCACAGGGTCTTGTTAATTCACCCCTCCACTTT. Its translation is CASSRPQGLVNSPLHF.

This clonotype has only a few counts. This chain links TRBV20-1 with TRBJ1-1, with D hard to call. Trimming took off 2 bases at V and 1 base at J, with 14 bases between the two ends. The CDR3 length is 15 residues. The germline CDR1 and CDR2 sequences are DFQATT and SNEGSKA (reference sequence). The CDR3 is CSARTTGSKNTEAFF. In nucleotides, the CDR3 is TGCAGTGCTAGAACTACCGGGAGTAAGAACACTGAAGCTTTCTTT.

J is TRBJ2-7 and V is TRBV20-1; maybe TRBD1 (5 bases). CDR1 DFQATT and CDR2 SNEGSKA come from the germline V gene (reference sequence). Trimming took 7 bases from V and 3 from J, leaving 13 bases between them. The CDR3 has 12 amino acids. The chain's CDR3 is CSESAGNYEQYF. In DNA, the CDR3 is TGCAGTGAGTCGGCAGGGAACTACGAGCAGTACTTC.

This chain connects TRBV6-6 to TRBJ2-3; D remains ambiguous. Trimming stripped 6 bases from V and 4 bases from J, with 8 bases between. The CDR3 is made up of 12 amino acids. In germline, CDR1 is MNHNY, CDR2 SVGAGI (reference sequence). The CDR3 coding sequence is TGTGCCAGCAGCCCGATTCCAGATACGCAGTATTTT. This translates into CASSPIPDTQYF.